Shown below are 9 T cell receptor beta chains from a single sample sequenced in a study of human T cells and chemical hapten exposure. MiXCR, run by TCRdb on the RACE reads, gives a single entry per CDR3 protein. Of more than 300,000 distinct CDR3 sequences listed, 4% to 6% are singletons. Time point: pre-sensitization, week 0. The sample's treatment: therapeutic diphenylcyclopropenone sensitization with weekly scalp DPC. Specimen: whole blood, collected in connection with sensitization to the hapten diphenylcyclopropenone (DPC). These receptors were taken from a woman aged 45-60 years with alopecia areata. Some clones in this sample may be carry-over from other donors' samples.

As regards this clonotype: One base away lies a much larger clone, so this may be a sequencing read error. V is TRBV6-1 and J is TRBJ2-7; D not certain. Germline values: CDR1 MNHNS, CDR2 SASEGT. Between the trimmed V and J ends, which lost 2 bases and 6 bases, there was a span of 23 bases. This CDR3 region has 17 residues. The CDR3 DNA is TGTGCCAGCAGTGAAAATTCCCAACCATTCCTCTCTCTCGAGCAGTACTTC. This gives the protein CASSENSQPFLSLEQYF.

The chain has TRBV5-5 and TRBJ1-3; 9 positions agree with TRBD1. V shed 4 bases, J shed 3 bases, and the junction held 5 bases outside the gene matches. Germline V gene sequence: CDR1 SGHKS, CDR2 YYEKEE (reference sequence). This CDR3 is 15 amino acids long. The CDR3 DNA follows: TGTGCCAGCAGCCCCCGGACAGGGGATGGAAACACCATATATTTT. It yields the protein CASSPRTGDGNTIYF.

This clonotype was observed a few times. V gene TRBV10-3 combines with J gene TRBJ2-7; maybe TRBD2 (5 bases). Germline V gene sequence: CDR1 ENHRY, CDR2 SYGVKD. The CDR3 loop spans 14 amino acids. V was cut by 11 bases and J by 2 bases, with 19 bases left in between. CDR3 sequence reads: CASRRGPGTYEQYF. DNA for the CDR3: TGTGCCTCCCGCCGGGGTCCCGGAACCTACGAGCAGTACTTC.

The table lists this clonotype with a few counts. The rearrangement uses TRBV5-1 and TRBJ1-4; D uncertain. From germline, CDR1 is SGHRS and CDR2 YFSETQ. The CDR3 covers 14 residues. V lost 4 bases, J lost 3 bases, and 10 bases lay in between. The CDR3 is CASSPGSSNEKLFF. The CDR3 coding sequence is TGCGCCAGCAGCCCGGGGAGTTCTAATGAAAAACTGTTTTTT. Using reference TRBV5-1 and TRBJ1-4 for the parts outside the CDR3, the full variable domain is KAGVTQTPRYLIKTRGQQVTLSCSPISGHRSVSWYQQTPGQGLQFLFEYFSETQRNKGNFPGRFSGRQFSNSRSEMNVSTLELGDSALYLCASSPGSSNEKLFFGSGTQLSVL.

This clonotype was seen many times. The chain combines TRBV12-3 or TRBV12-4 with TRBJ1-2; a weak D match, TRBD1 (6 bases). V dropped 2 bases and J dropped 7 bases, with 8 bases sitting between them. CDR3 size: 12 residues. CDR3 in DNA: TGTGCCAGCAGTTTAACAGGGATTGGCTACACCTTC. It is translated as CASSLTGIGYTF.

This clonotype has a count of ten or more. The chain employs TRBV12-3 or TRBV12-4 and TRBJ2-6; no clear D gene. V lost 5 bases to trimming and J lost 4 bases, with 15 bases between them. This CDR3 region has 16 residues. DNA for the CDR3: TGTGCCAGCAGTCCCCCCGCCCGTGGAGGGGCCAACGTCCTGACTTTC. Its protein is CASSPPARGGANVLTF.

There are many counts of this clonotype. The gene calls are TRBV9 and TRBJ2-3; the match to TRBD2 covers 11 bases. Losses at the gene ends were 0 bases for V and 5 bases for J; bases not matched to a gene: 8. The CDR3 covers 17 residues. Looked up from germline, CDR1 is SGDLS and CDR2 is YYNGEE. CDR3 region: CASSVVAGGQHGDTQYF. The CDR3 DNA follows: TGTGCCAGCAGCGTAGTAGCGGGGGGGCAACATGGAGATACGCAGTATTTT.

This clonotype has ten or more counts. The rearrangement uses TRBV9 and TRBJ2-2; a possible D gene is TRBD2 (5 bases). CDR1 is SGDLS and CDR2 is YYNGEE in the germline V gene. With 0 bases removed from V and 7 bases from J, the gap between germline ends came to 7 bases. The CDR3 is 13 residues long. The CDR3 sequence is CASSVGGSGELFF. In nucleotides, the CDR3 is TGTGCCAGCAGCGTAGGAGGGAGCGGGGAGCTGTTTTTT.

The chain has TRBV19 and TRBJ2-1; maybe TRBD1 (7 bases). Germline V lookup: CDR1 LNHDA, CDR2 SQIVND (reference sequence). V gave up 5 bases and J gave up 10 bases, with 12 bases separating them. The CDR3 is 12 amino acids. CDR3: CASSYPGGEQFF. The CDR3 DNA is TGTGCCAGTAGTTACCCAGGGGGGGAGCAGTTCTTC.